A single sample gave rise to the 25 T cell receptor beta chains below, sequenced in a study of blood T cell repertoires in COVID-19. Data came from immunoSEQ multiplex PCR; TCRdb stores just in-frame clones and leaves some out. This sample has 95,000 or so clones; about four fifths occur once, and the top ten carry approximately 25%. The sequenced material came from peripheral blood. Every receptor here comes from a human donor in a cohort sampled during active COVID-19.

The rearrangement links TRBV7-2 to TRBJ1-2, with 7 bases matching TRBD1. Trimming cost V 5 bases and J 7 bases; bases outside gene matches: 16. Per germline, CDR1 SGHTA and CDR2 FQGNSA. There are 16 residues in the CDR3. In DNA form, the CDR3 reads TGTGCCAGCAGCCCCGCGACAGGGTCAACTATTGGTGGCTACACCTTC. Translated: CASSPATGSTIGGYTF.

The genes are TRBV5-1 and TRBJ2-5, with TRBD2 matching over 11 bases. CDR1 is SGHRS, CDR2 YFSETQ, per germline. There are 14 residues in the CDR3. Trimming at V came to 3 bases and at J to 6 bases, leaving 4 bases not matched to a gene. The CDR3 spells CASSSGLAEKTQYF. DNA for the CDR3: TGCGCCAGCAGCTCGGGACTAGCGGAAAAGACCCAGTACTTC.

The chain joins TRBV6-5 to TRBJ2-1; 13 nucleotides line up with TRBD2. V was pared by 4 bases and J by 7 bases, with 1 base of the junction left unmatched. The CDR3 spans 14 residues. Germline-derived CDR1 and CDR2 are MNHEY and SVGAGI. In DNA form, the CDR3 reads TGTGCCAGCAGTTGGGGACTAGCGGGAAATGAGCAGTTCTTC. This codes for CASSWGLAGNEQFF.

The CDR3 DNA reads TGTGCCATCATTTCGTCAGCGGGAGGGCCTCGGGAAAACATTCAGTACTTC. Translation: CAIISSAGGPRENIQYF. The rearrangement links TRBV10-3 to TRBJ2-4; TRBD2 agrees at 10 bases. In germline, CDR1 is ENHRY, CDR2 SYGVKD. V shed 7 bases, J shed 5 bases, and the junction held 14 bases outside the gene matches. This CDR3 spans 17 amino acids.

V is TRBV15 and J is TRBJ1-1, with 8 positions matching TRBD1. The trim removed 1 base at V and 1 base at J, leaving 2 bases unmatched. The CDR3 length is 15 residues. Germline V gene data show CDR1 as LNHNV and CDR2 as YYDKDF (reference sequence). The CDR3: CATSRGGTGNTEAFF. DNA of the CDR3: TGTGCCACCAGCAGAGGAGGGACAGGGAACACTGAAGCTTTCTTT.

This clone has a single count. The chain has TRBV10-3 and TRBJ1-2; D possibly corresponds to TRBD1 (5 bases). The CDR3 spans 14 residues. Germline V gene sequence: CDR1 ENHRY, CDR2 SYGVKD. The V gene lost 4 bases and the J gene lost 2 bases, with 11 bases spanning the gap. The CDR3 sequence: CAISVGGSNYGYTF. CDR3 DNA: TGTGCCATCAGTGTGGGGGGGTCAAACTATGGCTACACCTTC.

This clone was recorded only once. This chain uses TRBV6-5 with TRBJ1-2; tentatively, D is TRBD1 (5 bases). CDR1 MNHEY and CDR2 SVGAGI come from the germline V gene. The CDR3 runs to 14 residues. The ends were cut back, 3 bases at V and 7 bases at J, with 15 bases in the middle. The DNA of the CDR3 is TGTGCCAGCAGTTATCGGGGGGGTCTAGGTGGCTACACCTTC. Protein sequence: CASSYRGGLGGYTF.

The genes are TRBV5-1 and TRBJ1-6; D is possibly TRBD1 (6 bases). The CDR3 contains 16 residues. The V gene's germline CDR1 is SGHRS and CDR2 YFSETQ. V lost 4 bases and J 10 bases, leaving 21 bases between the germline ends. The CDR3 loop is CASSLQGDNFGSPLHF. CDR3 DNA: TGCGCCAGCAGCCTACAAGGGGACAACTTTGGGTCACCCCTCCACTTT.

The CDR3 nucleotides read TGTGCCAGCAGCCCCCGGACCGGGACAGGGGCTTCCTACGAGCAGTACTTC. As protein: CASSPRTGTGASYEQYF. The chain is built from TRBV11-3 and TRBJ2-7, with 10 bases identical to TRBD1. V was pared by 5 bases and J by 1 base, with 11 bases of the junction left unmatched. The CDR3 loop spans 17 amino acids. Germline V gene sequence: CDR1 SGHNT, CDR2 YENEEA.

This clone was picked up one time. This chain uses TRBV7-8 with TRBJ2-3; unclear D gene. Trimming removed 7 bases from V and 2 bases from J, with 16 bases in between. CDR1 is SGHVS, CDR2 FQNEAQ, per germline. The CDR3 runs to 15 residues. CDR3 region: CASNKVTGFTDTQYF. For the CDR3, the DNA is TGTGCCAGCAACAAAGTTACGGGTTTCACAGATACGCAGTATTTT.

The chain combines TRBV6-5 with TRBJ1-1; possibly TRBD1 for D (6 bases). Germline CDR1 and CDR2: MNHEY and SVGAGI. The CDR3 loop spans 14 amino acids. Trimming cost V 11 bases and J 0 bases, with 16 bases left between them. The DNA of the CDR3 is TGTGCCGTGCCCCAGGGGACGGTGAACACTGAAGCTTTCTTT. It codes for CAVPQGTVNTEAFF.

Points on this clone: The germline gene is not matched at one end of the junction; a read error may be the cause. The chain links TRBV4-3 to TRBJ2-1, with TRBD2 identical over 10 bases. The CDR3 has 15 residues. The V gene's germline CDR1 is LGHNA and CDR2 YSLEER. The CDR3 region has the DNA TGCGCCAGCAGTCAAGCGAGCGGGGGGGGAAATGAGCAGTTCTTC. Its translation: CASSQASGGGNEQFF.

This CDR3 is CASSQRDRVYEQYF. The CDR3 DNA is TGTGCCAGCAGCCAGCGGGACCGAGTCTACGAGCAGTACTTC. V gene TRBV3-1 (or the pseudogene TRBV3-2) combines with J gene TRBJ2-7; tentatively, D is TRBD2 (6 bases). V was clipped by 3 bases and J by 3 bases, with 12 bases between them. The CDR3 length is 14 residues. Germline V gene lookup returns CDR1 LGHDT and CDR2 YNNKEL (reference sequence).

This clone came up once. This sequence joins TRBV29-1 and TRBJ2-1, with 12 bases aligning to TRBD2. From germline, CDR1 is SQVTM and CDR2 ANQGSEA. V trimming: 7 bases; J trimming: 0 bases; junction bases outside the gene matches: 13. The length of the CDR3 is 18 residues. CDR3 in DNA: TGCAGCGCCCGGACTAGCGGGACCAAATCCCGCTCCTACAATGAGCAGTTCTTC. The encoded protein is CSARTSGTKSRSYNEQFF.

The chain couples TRBV19 to TRBJ2-5; weak D call: TRBD2 (7 bases). With 5 bases removed from V and 4 bases from J, the gap between germline ends came to 17 bases. From germline, CDR1 is LNHDA and CDR2 SQIVND (reference sequence). The CDR3 is 15 amino acids. The chain's CDR3 is CASSVGRDIPETQYF. As DNA, the CDR3 is TGTGCCAGTAGTGTGGGGAGGGACATTCCAGAGACCCAGTACTTC.

In the case of this clone: This specimen includes other DNA sequences encoding the same CDR3. V and J are TRBV7-9 and TRBJ1-1; maybe TRBD1 (5 bases). The CDR3 runs 14 residues. Trimming shortened V by 3 bases and J by 1 base, and 9 bases separated the two germline ends. CDR1 SEHNR and CDR2 FQNEAQ come from the germline V gene (reference sequence). The CDR3 coding sequence is TGTGCCAGCAGCTTGGGGGGAGGGAACACTGAAGCTTTCTTT. This encodes CASSLGGGNTEAFF.

V usage is TRBV9 and J usage is TRBJ1-3; D gene unclear. The V end lost 2 bases, the J end lost 0 bases, and 6 bases lay between the germline ends. CDR3 length: 14 amino acids. CDR1 is SGDLS and CDR2 is YYNGEE in the germline V gene. CDR3 loop: CASSVTSSGNTIYF. The CDR3 bases are TGTGCCAGCAGCGTTACTAGCTCTGGAAACACCATATATTTT.

This chain joins TRBV3-1 (or the pseudogene TRBV3-2) and TRBJ1-2; D uncertain. V gave up 7 bases and J gave up 2 bases, with 8 bases separating them. The CDR3 length is 12 residues. Germline V gene sequence: CDR1 LGHDT, CDR2 YNNKEL (reference sequence). Here the CDR3 DNA reads TGTGCCAGCACCGCGGGAAACTATGGCTACACCTTC. The encoded protein is CASTAGNYGYTF.

This sequence joins TRBV28 and TRBJ2-7, with TRBD2 matching over 9 bases. J gave up 1 base and V 3 bases, and 7 bases lay outside the gene matches. From germline, CDR1 is MDHEN and CDR2 SYDVKM. This CDR3 region has 16 residues. The CDR3 sequence is CASSFTLAGLSYEQYF. CDR3 sequence (DNA): TGTGCCAGCAGTTTCACCCTAGCGGGGCTTTCCTACGAGCAGTACTTC.

The chain recombines TRBV5-5 with TRBJ2-2; TRBD2 matches at 8 bases. With V trimmed by 3 bases and J by 6 bases, 4 bases remained unmatched. Germline V lookup: CDR1 SGHKS, CDR2 YYEKEE (reference sequence). This CDR3 contains 14 residues. The CDR3 loop is CASSSGLAAGELFF. For the CDR3, the DNA is TGTGCCAGCAGCTCCGGACTAGCCGCCGGGGAGCTGTTTTTT.

V gene TRBV19 combines with J gene TRBJ1-2; D possibly corresponds to TRBD1 (6 bases). CDR3 length equals 16 residues. The germline V gene has CDR1 LNHDA and CDR2 SQIVND (reference sequence). The V end was cut by 6 bases, the J end by 4 bases, with 21 bases between. The DNA of the CDR3 is TGTGCCAGTAGAACCATAGAAACTGGACAGTTCTATGGCTACACCTTC. It yields the protein CASRTIETGQFYGYTF.

This clone is a singleton in its sample. This chain joins TRBV2 and TRBJ2-7, with 8 bases fitting TRBD1. The CDR3 loop spans 12 amino acids. Germline CDR1 is SNHLY and CDR2 is FYNNEI. Germline trimming cut 9 bases from V and 3 bases from J; bases unmatched to any gene: 4. CDR3 sequence: CASDRGFYEQYF. DNA for the CDR3: TGTGCCAGTGACAGGGGATTCTACGAGCAGTACTTC.

The V call is TRBV11-2, the J call TRBJ1-2; no reliable D call. CDR1 is SGHAT, CDR2 FQNNGV, per germline. Trimming stripped 0 bases from V and 4 bases from J, with 9 bases between. The CDR3 has 14 amino acids. Written as DNA, the CDR3 is TGTGCCAGCAGCTTAGAAAGCAGGTTCTATGGCTACACCTTC. Amino acid sequence: CASSLESRFYGYTF.

The chain carries TRBV6-2 or TRBV6-3 and TRBJ2-2; D is possibly TRBD1 (5 bases). Trimming stripped 5 bases from V and 9 bases from J, with 16 bases between. The germline gives CDR1 MNHEY, CDR2 SVGEGT. CDR3 length: 14 residues. The CDR3 DNA reads as TGTGCCAGCAGTCCCTCAGGCAGGGCGAGGGAGCTGTTTTTT. Encoded protein: CASSPSGRARELFF.

A few counts support this clone. The V call is TRBV19, the J call TRBJ1-1; maybe TRBD1 (5 bases). With 3 bases removed from V and 5 bases from J, the gap between germline ends came to 19 bases. This CDR3 has 16 residues. Per the germline V gene, CDR1 is LNHDA and CDR2 is SQIVND (reference sequence). The CDR3, as DNA: TGTGCCAGTAGTATCCCACCACGGGCAGGGATGACTGAAGCTTTCTTT. It translates to CASSIPPRAGMTEAFF.